Detailed here is one TCR beta chain. The antigen is undetermined. The entry originates in a study of vaccination effects on CD4 cells after COVID-19. TCRdb's copy holds only in-frame clones and misses some; the assay was immunoSEQ multiplex PCR. The sample lists under 65,000 clones, roughly 76% occurring once. Within the ViraFEST assay, antigen-specific CD4+ T cells underwent expansion with viral peptide pools prior to sequencing. Following a roughly 10-day culture, CD4+ T cells were purified. Vaccinated recipients, who were negative for nucleocapsid antibodies, had no history of SARS-CoV-2 infection. PBMC were cultured at about 1.9 million per well with about 10 IU/ml IL-2 and approximately 10 ug/ml peptides. Half-medium changes using IL-2 medium occurred on days 3 and 7. The CDR3 is 15 amino acids. V was cut by 6 bases and J by 2 bases, with 16 bases left in between. The germline V gene encodes CDR1 MNHEY and CDR2 SVGAGI.

Sequencing used CD4+ T cells from PBMCs cultured with HCoV-229E spike peptides, obtained before COVID-19 vaccination. The chain employs TRBV6-5 and TRBJ2-5, with D possibly being TRBD1 (6 bases). The sequence was obtained from a human donor who received a COVID-19 vaccine. Here the CDR3 DNA reads TGTGCCAGCAGGGATGGACAGACTTATCAAGAGACCCAGTACTTC. Translation gives CASRDGQTYQETQYF.